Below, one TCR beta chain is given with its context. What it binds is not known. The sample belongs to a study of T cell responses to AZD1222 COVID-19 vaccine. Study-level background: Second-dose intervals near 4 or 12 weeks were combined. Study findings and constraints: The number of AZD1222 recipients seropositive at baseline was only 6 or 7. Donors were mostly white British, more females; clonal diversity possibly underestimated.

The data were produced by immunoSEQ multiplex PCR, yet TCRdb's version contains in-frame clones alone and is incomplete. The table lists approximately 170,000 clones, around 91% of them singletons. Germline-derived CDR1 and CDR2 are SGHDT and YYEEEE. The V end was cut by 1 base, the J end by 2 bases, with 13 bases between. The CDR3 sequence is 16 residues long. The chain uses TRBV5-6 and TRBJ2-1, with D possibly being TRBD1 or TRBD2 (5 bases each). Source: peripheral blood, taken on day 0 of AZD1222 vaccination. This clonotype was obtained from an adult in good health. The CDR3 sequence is CASSLSGPLAYNEQFF. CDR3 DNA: TGTGCCAGCAGCTTGTCGGGGCCCTTGGCCTACAATGAGCAGTTCTTC.